These 2 T cell receptor beta chains were all obtained from the same sample, sequenced in a study of cytomegalovirus exposure and HLA in healthy donors. It was with 60 Vbeta and 13 Jbeta primers that the PCR ran. The assay was immunoSEQ multiplex PCR, and TCRdb's table has in-frame clones only and misses some. The sample lists 200,000 to 250,000 clones; more than 70% were seen once. Sequencing was carried out using PBMCs. The receptors were gathered from a human donor in good health.

The chain carries TRBV29-1 and TRBJ2-7; 12 bases align to TRBD2. V was pared by 6 bases and J by 1 base, with 4 bases of the junction left unmatched. Looked up from germline, CDR1 is SQVTM and CDR2 is ANQGSEA. The CDR3 length is 14 residues. This CDR3 is CSVLGLAGSYEQYF. The CDR3, as DNA: TGCAGCGTCCTCGGACTAGCGGGATCCTACGAGCAGTACTTC.

The chain has TRBV7-9 and TRBJ2-1; 7 nucleotides match TRBD2. The germline V gene encodes CDR1 SEHNR and CDR2 FQNEAQ (reference sequence). Trimming cost V 5 bases and J 6 bases; bases outside gene matches: 10. This CDR3 region has 15 residues. CDR3 region: CASSHRLAPFNEQFF. For the CDR3, the DNA is TGTGCCAGCAGCCACAGACTAGCTCCCTTCAATGAGCAGTTCTTC. Full variable domain (remainder filled in from reference TRBV7-9 and TRBJ2-1): DTGVSQNPRHKITKRGQNVTFRCDPISEHNRLYWYRQTLGQGPEFLTYFQNEAQLEKSRLLSDRFSAERPKGSFSTLEIQRTEQGDSAMYLCASSHRLAPFNEQFFGPGTRLTVL.